Listed here are 5 T cell receptor beta chains from one sample, sequenced in a study of Graves' ophthalmopathy and Graves' hyperthyroidism. The sequenced template was RNA, covering the TCR beta CDR3 region. HTBI-primed RT-PCR formed the first round, and a multiplex PCR formed the second. TCRdb re-called the multiplex PCR reads through MiXCR, storing one row per CDR3 protein. The repertoire holds more than 45,000 distinct CDR3 sequences, about 50% seen once, with less than 25% in the top ten. The sample taken for sequencing was peripheral blood. Receptors were obtained from an adult man with Graves' ophthalmopathy.

This clonotype was recorded many times. The germline gene is not matched at one end of the junction; a read error may be the cause. CDR3 protein: CASSLAGRNSEAFF. The CDR3 DNA reads as TGCGCCAGCAGCTTGGCTGGACGGAACTCTGAAGCTTTCTTT. The J gene is TRBJ1-1, the V gene TRBV5-1; D not certain. Germline V gene sequence: CDR1 SGHRS, CDR2 YFSETQ. The CDR3 is made up of 14 amino acids.

V and J are TRBV29-1 and TRBJ1-2; D uncertain. The CDR3 spans 12 residues. The germline gives CDR1 SQVTM, CDR2 ANQGSEA. V lost 0 bases and J 8 bases, leaving 10 bases between the germline ends. This chain's CDR3 is CSVEDRPLGYTF. CDR3 in DNA: TGCAGCGTTGAAGACAGACCTTTGGGCTACACCTTC.

A note on this clonotype: The conserved phenylalanine or tryptophan normally closing the CDR3 is absent here, so this likely arose from a read error. No DNA is shown, since the ends of the CDR3 on it are uncertain; the CDR3 is the one TCRdb lists. V is TRBV19 and J is TRBJ1-1. The CDR3 length is 15 residues, termini included. In germline, CDR1 is LNHDA, CDR2 SQIVND (reference sequence). The CDR3: CASSLSTEMNTEALY.

This clonotype was detected ten times or more. The rearrangement joins TRBV24-1 to TRBJ2-1; 8 bases are shared with TRBD2. Germline CDR1 reads KGHDR; CDR2 reads SFDVKD. V dropped 9 bases and J dropped 8; count of bases not matched to a gene: 20. The CDR3 extends over 17 amino acids. CDR3 in DNA: TGTGCCACCCGCAGGGCAGCGGGGGCCCGATTTTTTGATGAGCAGTTCTTC. Its protein is CATRRAAGARFFDEQFF.

V gene TRBV6-4 combines with J gene TRBJ2-3; 9 nucleotides match TRBD2. Germline V gene data show CDR1 as MRHNA and CDR2 as SNTAGT. The junction had 8 bases not matched to a gene; V was cut back by 0 bases and J by 7 bases. The CDR3 has 16 amino acids. The CDR3 bases are TGTGCCAGCAGTGACTCGTCTAGCGGGATGACTAATACGCAGTATTTT. Residues: CASSDSSSGMTNTQYF.